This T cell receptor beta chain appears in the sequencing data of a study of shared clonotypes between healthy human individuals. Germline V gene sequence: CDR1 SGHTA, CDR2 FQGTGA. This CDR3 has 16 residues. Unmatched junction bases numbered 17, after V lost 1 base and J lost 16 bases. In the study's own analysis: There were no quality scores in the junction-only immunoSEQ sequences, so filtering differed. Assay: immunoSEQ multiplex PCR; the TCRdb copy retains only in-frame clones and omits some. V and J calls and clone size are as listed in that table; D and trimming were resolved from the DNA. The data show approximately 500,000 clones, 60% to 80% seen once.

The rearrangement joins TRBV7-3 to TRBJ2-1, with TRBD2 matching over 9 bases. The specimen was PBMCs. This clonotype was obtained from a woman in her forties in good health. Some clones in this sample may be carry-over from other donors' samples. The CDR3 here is CASSLSQRSVAGEVFF. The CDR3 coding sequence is TGTGCCAGCAGCTTAAGTCAGAGGTCGGTAGCGGGAGAAGTATTCTTC.